A single TCR beta chain is shown here with its context. Original methodology: The assay estimated nucleated cells by amplifying reference gene primers. Sequenced by immunoSEQ multiplex PCR; TCRdb stores in-frame clones only, minus some. That table gives V, J and clone size, and the DNA gave D and trimming. The sample contains approximately 97,000 clones, over 65% of which appear only once. This entry comes from a study of blood T cell repertoires in COVID-19. In the study overall: Samples representing acute and convalescent COVID-19 were sourced from the United States, Italy and Spain. PBMCs, B-cell-depleted T cells, or T cells were the source of the cDNA or gDNA that made up the material.

CDR3 length: 13 amino acids. The chain carries TRBV21-1 and TRBJ2-7; the table assigns TRBD1, which was not confirmed against the DNA. TRBV21-1 is an annotated pseudogene. The sample taken for sequencing was peripheral blood. The source is a human donor in a cohort sampled during active COVID-19. As DNA, the CDR3 is TGTGCCAGCAGCAATGCAGGCCCGAGAGAGCAGTACTTC. Translated: CASSNAGPREQYF.